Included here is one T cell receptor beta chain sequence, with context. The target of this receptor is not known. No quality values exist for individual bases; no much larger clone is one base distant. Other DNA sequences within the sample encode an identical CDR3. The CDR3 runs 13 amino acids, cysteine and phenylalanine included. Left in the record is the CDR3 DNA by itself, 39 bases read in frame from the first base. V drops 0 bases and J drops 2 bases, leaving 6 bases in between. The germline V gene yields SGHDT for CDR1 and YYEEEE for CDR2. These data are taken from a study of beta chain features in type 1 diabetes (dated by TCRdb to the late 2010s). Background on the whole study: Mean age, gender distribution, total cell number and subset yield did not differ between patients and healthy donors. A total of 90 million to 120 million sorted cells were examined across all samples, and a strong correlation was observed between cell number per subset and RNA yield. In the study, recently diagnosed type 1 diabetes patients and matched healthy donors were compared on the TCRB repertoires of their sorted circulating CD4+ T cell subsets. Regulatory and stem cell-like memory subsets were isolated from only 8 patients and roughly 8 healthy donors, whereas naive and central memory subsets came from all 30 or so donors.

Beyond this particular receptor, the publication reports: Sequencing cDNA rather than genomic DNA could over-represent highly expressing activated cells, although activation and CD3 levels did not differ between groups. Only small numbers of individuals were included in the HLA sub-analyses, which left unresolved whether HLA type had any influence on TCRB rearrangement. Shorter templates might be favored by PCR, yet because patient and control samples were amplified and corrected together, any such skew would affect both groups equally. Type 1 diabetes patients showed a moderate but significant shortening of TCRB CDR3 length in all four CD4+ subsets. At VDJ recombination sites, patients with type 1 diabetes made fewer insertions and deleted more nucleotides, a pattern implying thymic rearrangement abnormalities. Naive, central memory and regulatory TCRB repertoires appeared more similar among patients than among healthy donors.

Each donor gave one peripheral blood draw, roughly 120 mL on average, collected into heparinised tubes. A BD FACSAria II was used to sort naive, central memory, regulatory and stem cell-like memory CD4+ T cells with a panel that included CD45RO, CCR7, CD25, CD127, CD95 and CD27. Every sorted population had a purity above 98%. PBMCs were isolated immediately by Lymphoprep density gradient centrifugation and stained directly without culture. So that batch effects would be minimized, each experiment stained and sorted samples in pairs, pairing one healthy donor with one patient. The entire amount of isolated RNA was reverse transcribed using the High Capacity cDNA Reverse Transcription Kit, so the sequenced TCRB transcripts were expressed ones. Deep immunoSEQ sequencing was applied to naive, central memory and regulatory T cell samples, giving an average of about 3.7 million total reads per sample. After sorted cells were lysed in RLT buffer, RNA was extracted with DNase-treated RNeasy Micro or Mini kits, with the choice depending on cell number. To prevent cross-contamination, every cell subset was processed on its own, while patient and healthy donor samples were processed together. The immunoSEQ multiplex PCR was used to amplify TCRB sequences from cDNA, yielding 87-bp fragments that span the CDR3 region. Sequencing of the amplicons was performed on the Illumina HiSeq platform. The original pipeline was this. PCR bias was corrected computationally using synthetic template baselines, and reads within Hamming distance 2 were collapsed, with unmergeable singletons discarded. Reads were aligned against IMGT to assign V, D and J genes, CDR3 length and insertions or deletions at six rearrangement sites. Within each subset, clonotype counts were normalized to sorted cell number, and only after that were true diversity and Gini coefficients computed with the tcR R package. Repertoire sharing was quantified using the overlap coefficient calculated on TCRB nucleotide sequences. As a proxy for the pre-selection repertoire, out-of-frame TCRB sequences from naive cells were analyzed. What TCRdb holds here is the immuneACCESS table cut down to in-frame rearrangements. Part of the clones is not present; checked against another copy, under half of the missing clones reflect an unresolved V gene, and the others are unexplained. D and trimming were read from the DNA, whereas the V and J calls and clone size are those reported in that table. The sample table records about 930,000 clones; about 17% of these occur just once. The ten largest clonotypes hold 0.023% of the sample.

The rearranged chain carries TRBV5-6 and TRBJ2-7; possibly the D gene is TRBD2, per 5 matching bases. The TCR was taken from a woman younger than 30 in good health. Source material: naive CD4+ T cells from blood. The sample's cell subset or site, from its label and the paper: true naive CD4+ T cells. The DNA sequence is TGTGCCAGCAGCTTGGGGCGGGCCTACGAGCAGTACTTC. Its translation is CASSLGRAYEQYF.